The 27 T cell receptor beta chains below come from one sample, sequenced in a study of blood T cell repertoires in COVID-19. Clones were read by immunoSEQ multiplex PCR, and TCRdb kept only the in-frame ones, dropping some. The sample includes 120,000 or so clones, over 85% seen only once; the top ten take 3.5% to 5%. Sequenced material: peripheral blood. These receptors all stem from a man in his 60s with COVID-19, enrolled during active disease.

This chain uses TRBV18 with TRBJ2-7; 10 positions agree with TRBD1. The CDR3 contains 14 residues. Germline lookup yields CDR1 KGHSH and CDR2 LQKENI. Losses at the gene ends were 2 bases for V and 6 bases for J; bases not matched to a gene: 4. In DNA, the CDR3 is TGTGCCAGCTCACCAGGGGACAGGGGCTTCGAGCAGTACTTC. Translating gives CASSPGDRGFEQYF.

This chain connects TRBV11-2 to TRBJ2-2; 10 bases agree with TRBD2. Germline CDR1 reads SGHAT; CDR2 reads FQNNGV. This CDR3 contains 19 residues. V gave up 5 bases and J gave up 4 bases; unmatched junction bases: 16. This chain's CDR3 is CASSPRKGEREGPTGELFF. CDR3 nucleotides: TGTGCCAGCAGCCCCAGAAAGGGCGAGCGGGAGGGCCCCACCGGGGAGCTGTTTTTT.

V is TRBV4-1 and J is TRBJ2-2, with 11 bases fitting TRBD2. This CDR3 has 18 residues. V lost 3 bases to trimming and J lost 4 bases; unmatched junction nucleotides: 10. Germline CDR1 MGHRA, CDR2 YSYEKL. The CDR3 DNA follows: TGCGCCAGCAGCCAGAGGTTTACTAGCGGGAGTTTCACCGGGGAGCTGTTTTTT. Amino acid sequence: CASSQRFTSGSFTGELFF.

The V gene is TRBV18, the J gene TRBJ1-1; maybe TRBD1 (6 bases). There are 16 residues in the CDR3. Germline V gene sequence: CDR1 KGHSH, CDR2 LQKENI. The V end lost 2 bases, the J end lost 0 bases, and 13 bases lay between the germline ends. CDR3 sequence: CASSPTGGSMNTEAFF. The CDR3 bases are TGTGCCAGCTCACCAACGGGGGGCAGCATGAACACTGAAGCTTTCTTT.

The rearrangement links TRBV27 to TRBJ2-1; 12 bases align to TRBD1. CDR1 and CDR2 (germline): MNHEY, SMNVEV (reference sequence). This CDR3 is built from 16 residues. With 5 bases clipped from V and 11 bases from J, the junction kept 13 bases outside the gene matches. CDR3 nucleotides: TGTGCCAGCAGTGGGGGGACAGGGGGCGCGATATCGAAGCAGTTCTTC. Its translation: CASSGGTGGAISKQFF.

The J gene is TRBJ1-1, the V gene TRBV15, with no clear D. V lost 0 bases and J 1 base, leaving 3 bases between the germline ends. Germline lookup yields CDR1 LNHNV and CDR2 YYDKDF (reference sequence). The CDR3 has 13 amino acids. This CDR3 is CATSREQNTEAFF. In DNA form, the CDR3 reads TGTGCCACCAGCAGAGAACAGAACACTGAAGCTTTCTTT.

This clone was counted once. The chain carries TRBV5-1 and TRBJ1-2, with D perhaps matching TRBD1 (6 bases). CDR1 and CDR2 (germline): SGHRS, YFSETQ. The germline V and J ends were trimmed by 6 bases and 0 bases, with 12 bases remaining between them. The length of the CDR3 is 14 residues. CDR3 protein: CASTRDTTNYGYTF. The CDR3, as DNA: TGCGCCAGCACCCGGGACACCACTAACTATGGCTACACCTTC.

The CDR3 reads CASSPYRVGGYTF. The CDR3 nucleotides are TGTGCCAGCAGTCCTTACAGGGTAGGCGGCTACACCTTC. The chain recombines TRBV12-3 or TRBV12-4 with TRBJ1-2; perhaps TRBD1 as D (6 bases). This CDR3 comprises 13 residues. The V end lost 5 bases, the J end lost 8 bases, and 15 bases lay between the germline ends.

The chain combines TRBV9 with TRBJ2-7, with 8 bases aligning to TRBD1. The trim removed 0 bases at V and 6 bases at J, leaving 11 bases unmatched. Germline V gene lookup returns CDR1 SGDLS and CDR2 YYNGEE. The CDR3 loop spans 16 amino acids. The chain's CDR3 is CASSVAVVEQGAEQYF. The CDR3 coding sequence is TGTGCCAGCAGCGTAGCTGTCGTGGAGCAGGGGGCCGAGCAGTACTTC.

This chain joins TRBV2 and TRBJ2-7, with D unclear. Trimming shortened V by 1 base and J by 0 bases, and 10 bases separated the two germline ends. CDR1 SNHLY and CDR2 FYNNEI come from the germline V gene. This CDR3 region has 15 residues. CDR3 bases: TGTGCCAGCAGTGAAGTCGGGTATTCCTCCTACGAGCAGTACTTC. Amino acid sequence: CASSEVGYSSYEQYF.

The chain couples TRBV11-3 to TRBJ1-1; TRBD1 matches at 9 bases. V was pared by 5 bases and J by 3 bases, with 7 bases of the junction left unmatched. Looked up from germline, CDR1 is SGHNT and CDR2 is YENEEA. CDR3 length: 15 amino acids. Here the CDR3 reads CASSPRTGVYTEAFF. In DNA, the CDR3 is TGTGCCAGCAGCCCTCGGACAGGGGTGTACACTGAAGCTTTCTTT. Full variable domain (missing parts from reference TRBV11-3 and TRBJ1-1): EAGVVQSPRYKIIEKKQPVAFWCNPISGHNTLYWYLQNLGQGPELLIRYENEEAVDDSQLPKDRFSAERLKGVDSTLKIQPAELGDSAVYLCASSPRTGVYTEAFFGQGTRLTVV.

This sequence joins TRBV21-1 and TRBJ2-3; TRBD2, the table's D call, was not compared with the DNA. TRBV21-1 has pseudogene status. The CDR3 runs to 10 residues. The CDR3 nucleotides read TGTGCCAGCAGTTCGGATACGCAGTATTTT. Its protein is CASSSDTQYF.

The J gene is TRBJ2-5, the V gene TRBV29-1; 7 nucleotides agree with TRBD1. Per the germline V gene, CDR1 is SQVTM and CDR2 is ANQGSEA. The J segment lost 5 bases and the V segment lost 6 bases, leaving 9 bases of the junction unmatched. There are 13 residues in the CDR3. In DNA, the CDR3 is TGCAGCGTCCCGACAGGGTTGGGGGAGACCCAGTACTTC. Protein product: CSVPTGLGETQYF.

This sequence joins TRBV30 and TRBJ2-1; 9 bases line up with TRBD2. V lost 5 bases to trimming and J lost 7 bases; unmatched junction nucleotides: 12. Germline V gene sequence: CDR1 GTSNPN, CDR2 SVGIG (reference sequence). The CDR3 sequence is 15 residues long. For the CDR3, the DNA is TGTGCCTGGCAAAGAATCCCTAGCGGGGTTAATGAGCAGTTCTTC. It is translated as CAWQRIPSGVNEQFF. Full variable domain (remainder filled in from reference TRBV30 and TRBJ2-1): SQTIHQWPATLVQPVGSPLSLECTVEGTSNPNLYWYRQAAGRGLQLLFYSVGIGQISSEVPQNLSASRPQDRQFILSSKKLLLSDSGFYLCAWQRIPSGVNEQFFGPGTRLTVL.

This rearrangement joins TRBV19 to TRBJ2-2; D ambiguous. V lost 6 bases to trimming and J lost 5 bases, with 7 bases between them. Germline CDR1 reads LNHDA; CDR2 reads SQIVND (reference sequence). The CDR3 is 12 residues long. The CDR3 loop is CASSTQTGELFF. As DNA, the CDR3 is TGTGCCAGTAGCACCCAGACCGGGGAGCTGTTTTTT. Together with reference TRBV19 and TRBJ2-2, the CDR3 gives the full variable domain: DGGITQSPKYLFRKEGQNVTLSCEQNLNHDAMYWYRQDPGQGLRLIYYSQIVNDFQKGDIAEGYSVSREKKESFPLTVTSAQKNPTAFYLCASSTQTGELFFGEGSRLTVL.

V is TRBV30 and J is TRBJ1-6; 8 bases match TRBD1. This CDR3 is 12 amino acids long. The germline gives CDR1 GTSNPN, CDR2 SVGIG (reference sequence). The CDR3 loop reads CVLGQDNSPLHF. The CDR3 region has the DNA TGTGTCCTGGGACAGGATAATTCACCCCTCCACTTT. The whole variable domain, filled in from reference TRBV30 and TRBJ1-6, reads SQTIHQWPATLVQPVGSPLSLECTVEGTSNPNLYWYRQAAGRGLQLLFYSVGIGQISSEVPQNLSASRPQDRQFILSSKKLLLSDSGFYLCVLGQDNSPLHFGNGTRLTVT.

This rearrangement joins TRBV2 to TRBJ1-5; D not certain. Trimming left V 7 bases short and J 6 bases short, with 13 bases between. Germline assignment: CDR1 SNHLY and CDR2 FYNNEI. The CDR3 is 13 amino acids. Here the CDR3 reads CASMYGEGQPQHF. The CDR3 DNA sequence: TGTGCCAGCATGTACGGGGAGGGTCAGCCCCAGCATTTT.

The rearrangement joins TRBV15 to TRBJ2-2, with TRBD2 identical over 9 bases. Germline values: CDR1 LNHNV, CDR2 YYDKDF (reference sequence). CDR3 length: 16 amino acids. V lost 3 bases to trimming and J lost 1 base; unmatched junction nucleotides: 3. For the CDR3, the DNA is TGTGCCACCAGCAGCCCTAGCGGGGTGAACACCGGGGAGCTGTTTTTT. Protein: CATSSPSGVNTGELFF.

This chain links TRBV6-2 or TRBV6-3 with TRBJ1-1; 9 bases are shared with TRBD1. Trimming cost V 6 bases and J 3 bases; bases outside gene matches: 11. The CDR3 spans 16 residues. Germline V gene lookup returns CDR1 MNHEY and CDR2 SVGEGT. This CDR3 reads CASSHDLTGGYTEAFF. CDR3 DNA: TGTGCCAGCAGCCACGACCTGACAGGGGGGTACACTGAAGCTTTCTTT.

The CDR3 bases are TGTGCTAGTGGTTTGGCTCTCGGGAGGCCCCAGCATTTT. Protein: CASGLALGRPQHF. The chain combines TRBV12-5 with TRBJ1-5, with D hard to call. Germline CDR1 reads LGHNT; CDR2 reads FRNRAP. V was shortened by 1 base and J by 9 bases, with 10 bases between the two germline ends. This CDR3 comprises 13 residues. Looking up the rest from reference TRBV12-5 and TRBJ1-5 gives the full variable domain: DARVTQTPRHKVTEMGQEVTMRCQPILGHNTVFWYRQTMMQGLELLAYFRNRAPLDDSGMPKDRFSAEMPDATLATLKIQPSEPRDSAVYFCASGLALGRPQHFGDGTRLSIL.

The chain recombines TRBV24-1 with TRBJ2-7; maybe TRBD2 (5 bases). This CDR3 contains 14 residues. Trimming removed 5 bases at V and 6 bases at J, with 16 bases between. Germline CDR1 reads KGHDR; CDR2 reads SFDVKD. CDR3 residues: CATSASDFSPEQYF. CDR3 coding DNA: TGTGCCACCAGTGCTTCGGACTTCTCTCCCGAGCAGTACTTC.

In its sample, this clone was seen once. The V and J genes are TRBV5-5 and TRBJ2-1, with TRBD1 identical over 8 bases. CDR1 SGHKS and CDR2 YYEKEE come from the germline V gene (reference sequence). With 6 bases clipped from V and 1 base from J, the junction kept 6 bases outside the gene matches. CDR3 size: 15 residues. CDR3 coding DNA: TGTGCCAGCAACTACAGGGGGGAGTCCTACAATGAGCAGTTCTTC. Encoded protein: CASNYRGESYNEQFF.

The CDR3: CASSQSAGNTIYF. DNA for the CDR3: TGCGCCAGCAGTCAGTCAGCTGGAAACACCATATATTTT. The chain combines TRBV23-1 with TRBJ1-3, with D unclear. TRBV23-1 is placed among ORFs of uncertain function. The CDR3 loop spans 13 amino acids. The V end lost 3 bases, the J end lost 2 bases, and 5 bases lay between the germline ends.

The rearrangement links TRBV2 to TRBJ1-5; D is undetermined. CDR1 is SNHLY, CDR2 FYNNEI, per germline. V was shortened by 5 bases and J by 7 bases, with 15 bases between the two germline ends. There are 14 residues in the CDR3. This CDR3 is CASSPQEPGQPQHF. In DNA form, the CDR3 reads TGTGCCAGCAGTCCACAAGAACCGGGGCAGCCCCAGCATTTT.

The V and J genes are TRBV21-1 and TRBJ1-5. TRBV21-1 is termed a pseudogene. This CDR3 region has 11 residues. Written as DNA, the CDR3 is TGTGCCAGCAGCAACTGTCAGCCCCAGCATTTT. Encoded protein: CASSNCQPQHF.

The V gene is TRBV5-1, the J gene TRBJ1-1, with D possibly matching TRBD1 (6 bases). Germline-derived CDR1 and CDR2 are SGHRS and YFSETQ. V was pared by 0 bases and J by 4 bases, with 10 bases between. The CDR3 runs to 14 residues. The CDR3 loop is CASSLESGATEAFF. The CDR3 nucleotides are TGCGCCAGCAGCTTGGAATCAGGGGCCACTGAAGCTTTCTTT.

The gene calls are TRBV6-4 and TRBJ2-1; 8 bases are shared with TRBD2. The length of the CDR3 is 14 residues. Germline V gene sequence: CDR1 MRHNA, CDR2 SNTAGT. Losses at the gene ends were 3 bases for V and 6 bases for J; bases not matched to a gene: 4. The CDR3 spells CASSESGSRNEQFF. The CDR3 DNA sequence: TGTGCCAGCAGTGAGAGCGGGAGCCGCAATGAGCAGTTCTTC.